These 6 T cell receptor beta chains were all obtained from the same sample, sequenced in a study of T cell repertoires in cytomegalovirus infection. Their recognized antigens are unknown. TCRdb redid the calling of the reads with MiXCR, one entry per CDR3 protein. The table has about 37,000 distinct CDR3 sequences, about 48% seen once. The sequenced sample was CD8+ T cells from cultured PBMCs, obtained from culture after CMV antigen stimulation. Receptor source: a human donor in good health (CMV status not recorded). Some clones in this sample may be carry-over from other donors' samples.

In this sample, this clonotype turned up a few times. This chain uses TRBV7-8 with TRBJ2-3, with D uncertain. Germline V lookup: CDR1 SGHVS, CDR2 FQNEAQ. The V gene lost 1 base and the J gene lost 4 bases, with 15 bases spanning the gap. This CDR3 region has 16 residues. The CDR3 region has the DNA TGTGCCAGCAGCTTAGAGGGTGGCAGGCCGGCAGATACGCAGTATTTT. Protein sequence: CASSLEGGRPADTQYF.

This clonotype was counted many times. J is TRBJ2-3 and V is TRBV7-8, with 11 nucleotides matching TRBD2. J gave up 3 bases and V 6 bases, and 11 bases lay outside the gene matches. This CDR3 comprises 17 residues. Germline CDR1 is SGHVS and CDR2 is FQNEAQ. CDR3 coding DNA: TGTGCCAGCAGTCAAACCACTAGCGGGAGAGTTACAGATACGCAGTATTTT. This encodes CASSQTTSGRVTDTQYF.

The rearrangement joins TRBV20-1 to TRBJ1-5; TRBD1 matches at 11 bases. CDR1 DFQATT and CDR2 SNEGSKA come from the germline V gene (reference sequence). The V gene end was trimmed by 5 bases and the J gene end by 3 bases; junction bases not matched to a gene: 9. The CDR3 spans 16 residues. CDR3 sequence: CSAQDPGQGVNQPQHF. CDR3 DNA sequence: TGCAGTGCTCAAGATCCGGGACAGGGGGTCAATCAGCCCCAGCATTTT.

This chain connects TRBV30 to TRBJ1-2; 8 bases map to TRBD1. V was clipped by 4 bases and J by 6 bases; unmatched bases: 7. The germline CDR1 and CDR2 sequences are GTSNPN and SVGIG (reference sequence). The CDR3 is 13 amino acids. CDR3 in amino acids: CAWNLGQGDGYTF. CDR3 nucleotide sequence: TGTGCCTGGAATCTCGGACAGGGTGATGGCTACACCTTC.

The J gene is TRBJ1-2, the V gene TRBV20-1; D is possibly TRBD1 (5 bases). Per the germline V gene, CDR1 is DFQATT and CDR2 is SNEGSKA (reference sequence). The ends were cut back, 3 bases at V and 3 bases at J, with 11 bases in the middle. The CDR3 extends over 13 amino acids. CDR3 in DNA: TGCAGTGCTAGGTCCCCGGGGGACTATGGCTACACCTTC. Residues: CSARSPGDYGYTF.

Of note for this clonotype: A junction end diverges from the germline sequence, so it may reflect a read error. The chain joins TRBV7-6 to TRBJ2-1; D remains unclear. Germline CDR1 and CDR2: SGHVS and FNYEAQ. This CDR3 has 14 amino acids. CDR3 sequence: CASSPADSYNEQFF. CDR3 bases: TGTGCTAGCAGCCCGGCGGACTCCTACAATGAGCAGTTCTTC.